The 32 T cell receptor beta chains below were found in one sample sequenced in a study of cytomegalovirus exposure and HLA in healthy donors. The PCR employed 60 Vbeta primers together with 13 Jbeta primers. The table came from immunoSEQ multiplex PCR; TCRdb's copy has only in-frame clones and leaves some out. The data contain fewer than 200,000 clones, approximately 80% of them singletons. Sequencing used PBMCs. These TCRs come from a woman between 25 and 40 years old in good health and CMV-seropositive.

This clone was detected a few times. V is TRBV4-3 and J is TRBJ2-5; TRBD1 matches 10 bases. Germline V lookup: CDR1 LGHNA, CDR2 YSLEER. This CDR3 comprises 16 residues. J lost 1 base, V lost 1 base, and 3 bases had no gene match. In DNA, the CDR3 is TGCGCCAGCAGCCAAGGCCGGACAGGGGGCCAAGAGACCCAGTACTTC. It is translated as CASSQGRTGGQETQYF.

The chain combines TRBV28 with TRBJ1-5, with 7 positions matching TRBD1. V was pared by 8 bases and J by 3 bases, with 28 bases of the junction left unmatched. The germline V gene encodes CDR1 MDHEN and CDR2 SYDVKM. The CDR3 runs 21 residues. CDR3 coding DNA: TGTGCCAGCCACCCCCCGCCCTCTGGTGCGAACAGGGGCTCTATCAATCAGCCCCAGCATTTT. Residues: CASHPPPSGANRGSINQPQHF.

The CDR3 DNA reads as TGTGCCAGCAGCTTAGTTGTCCAGGGGGGTTCGTACGAGCAGTACTTC. It codes for CASSLVVQGGSYEQYF. This sequence joins TRBV11-2 and TRBJ2-7; a weak D match, TRBD1 (7 bases). The V and J ends lost 1 base and 4 bases respectively, with 17 bases between them. The CDR3 has 16 amino acids. CDR1 is SGHAT, CDR2 FQNNGV, per germline.

V gene TRBV7-9 combines with J gene TRBJ1-5; D remains ambiguous. The CDR3 spans 16 residues. From germline, CDR1 is SEHNR and CDR2 FQNEAQ (reference sequence). Trimming cost V 8 bases and J 7 bases, with 24 bases left between them. The CDR3 here is CASSATSGGVEQPQHF. The CDR3 nucleotides are TGTGCCAGCTCAGCTACCAGTGGCGGGGTGGAACAGCCCCAGCATTTT.

V gene TRBV25-1 combines with J gene TRBJ2-7; 7 nucleotides agree with TRBD1. This CDR3 comprises 15 residues. CDR1 is MGHDK, CDR2 SYGVNS, per germline. The J segment lost 0 bases and the V segment lost 6 bases, leaving 8 bases of the junction unmatched. In nucleotides, the CDR3 is TGTGCCAGCAGCTCCACAGGGGAAAGCTCCTACGAGCAGTACTTC. It translates to CASSSTGESSYEQYF.

The chain links TRBV5-1 to TRBJ2-7, with D possibly matching TRBD1 (5 bases). Trimming pared 7 bases from V and 0 bases from J, leaving 14 bases between. Germline V CDR1 and CDR2: SGHRS, YFSETQ. The CDR3 loop spans 14 amino acids. The CDR3: CASGDTRGSYEQYF. CDR3 nucleotides: TGCGCCAGCGGAGACACAAGGGGCTCCTACGAGCAGTACTTC.

The rearrangement joins TRBV19 to TRBJ2-5; 7 bases are shared with TRBD1. This CDR3 region has 12 residues. Germline CDR1 and CDR2: LNHDA and SQIVND (reference sequence). Trimming at V came to 4 bases and at J to 5 bases, leaving 1 base not matched to a gene. Here the CDR3 reads CASSTTGETQYF. The CDR3, as DNA: TGTGCCAGTAGTACGACAGGGGAGACCCAGTACTTC.

This chain links TRBV5-5 with TRBJ2-1; 11 nucleotides agree with TRBD2. There are 15 residues in the CDR3. Germline CDR1 reads SGHKS; CDR2 reads YYEKEE (reference sequence). Unmatched junction bases numbered 4, after V lost 4 bases and J lost 4 bases. The CDR3 sequence: CASSLGTSGYNEQFF. For the CDR3, the DNA is TGTGCCAGCAGCCTCGGGACTAGCGGATACAATGAGCAGTTCTTC.

This sequence joins TRBV28 and TRBJ1-4; tentative D call: TRBD1 (6 bases). There are 16 residues in the CDR3. The V end was cut by 4 bases, the J end by 3 bases, with 15 bases between. The germline V gene encodes CDR1 MDHEN and CDR2 SYDVKM. CDR3 nucleotides: TGTGCCAGCAGTTCAAATTCACAGGGTGCTAATGAAAAACTGTTTTTT. Protein product: CASSSNSQGANEKLFF.

The rearrangement uses TRBV15 and TRBJ2-1; D is unclear. V lost 1 base and J lost 4, with 5 bases in between. The germline CDR1 and CDR2 sequences are LNHNV and YYDKDF (reference sequence). The CDR3 runs 13 residues. CDR3 amino acids: CATSRVRYNEQFF. CDR3 nucleotide sequence: TGTGCCACCAGCAGAGTCCGGTACAATGAGCAGTTCTTC.

The J gene is TRBJ2-4, the V gene TRBV7-2; no reliable D call. V lost 4 bases and J lost 14, with 9 bases in between. The germline CDR1 and CDR2 sequences are SGHTA and FQGNSA. The CDR3 spans 10 residues. The CDR3 DNA reads TGTGCCAGCAGCTCTGAGGAAAAGTACTTC. The encoded protein is CASSSEEKYF. Looking up the rest from reference TRBV7-2 and TRBJ2-4 gives the full variable domain: GAGVSQSPSNKVTEKGKDVELRCDPISGHTALYWYRQSLGQGLEFLIYFQGNSAPDKSGLPSDRFSAERTGGSVSTLTIQRTQQEDSAVYLCASSSEEKYFGAGTRLSVL.

With regard to this clone: The same CDR3 also results from other DNA sequences found in this sample. The chain carries TRBV5-1 and TRBJ2-7; weak D call: TRBD1 (6 bases). CDR3 size: 13 residues. Germline V gene data show CDR1 as SGHRS and CDR2 as YFSETQ. Deletions cut 4 bases from V and 1 base from J, with 9 bases between. CDR3 bases: TGCGCCAGCAGCCCGACAGGATCCTACGAGCAGTACTTC. As protein: CASSPTGSYEQYF.

This chain links TRBV15 with TRBJ1-5; perhaps TRBD1 as D (6 bases). The CDR3 extends over 14 amino acids. Per the germline V gene, CDR1 is LNHNV and CDR2 is YYDKDF (reference sequence). V was cut by 8 bases and J by 0 bases, with 11 bases left in between. The CDR3 loop is CATSGGFSNQPQHF. The CDR3 region has the DNA TGTGCCACCTCGGGGGGCTTTAGCAATCAGCCCCAGCATTTT.

V usage is TRBV11-2 and J usage is TRBJ2-1, with a weak D call TRBD1 (5 bases). The CDR3 sequence is 16 residues long. The germline V and J ends were trimmed by 3 bases and 0 bases, with 12 bases remaining between them. CDR1 and CDR2 from the germline V gene are SGHAT and FQNNGV. As DNA, the CDR3 is TGTGCCAGCAGCTTTCGACAGTCTAGCTCCTACAATGAGCAGTTCTTC. Translation: CASSFRQSSSYNEQFF.

The gene calls are TRBV5-5 and TRBJ1-5, with 8 bases identical to TRBD1. V shed 0 bases, J shed 5 bases, and the junction held 1 base outside the gene matches. This CDR3 is built from 14 residues. Per germline, CDR1 SGHKS and CDR2 YYEKEE (reference sequence). The CDR3 protein is CASSLATGDQPQHF. The CDR3 DNA reads as TGTGCCAGCAGCTTGGCGACAGGGGATCAGCCCCAGCATTTT.

The V call is TRBV5-1, the J call TRBJ2-1; D gene uncertain. V lost 0 bases, J lost 7 bases, and 14 bases lay in between. The germline V gene encodes CDR1 SGHRS and CDR2 YFSETQ. The CDR3 sequence is 15 residues long. The CDR3: CASSLVSSKRNEQFF. The CDR3 nucleotides read TGCGCCAGCAGCTTGGTATCTAGTAAAAGGAATGAGCAGTTCTTC. Complete variable domain (other parts from reference TRBV5-1 and TRBJ2-1): KAGVTQTPRYLIKTRGQQVTLSCSPISGHRSVSWYQQTPGQGLQFLFEYFSETQRNKGNFPGRFSGRQFSNSRSEMNVSTLELGDSALYLCASSLVSSKRNEQFFGPGTRLTVL.

This clone is a singleton in its sample. The V call is TRBV28, the J call TRBJ2-7; TRBD1 is a possible D gene (6 bases). Trimming cost V 5 bases and J 4 bases, with 6 bases left between them. The CDR3 covers 11 residues. CDR1 is MDHEN, CDR2 SYDVKM, per germline. The CDR3 is CASSQGYEQYF. In nucleotides, the CDR3 is TGTGCCAGCAGTCAGGGGTACGAGCAGTACTTC.

V usage is TRBV14 and J usage is TRBJ2-6; D is possibly TRBD2 (5 bases). V was clipped by 0 bases and J by 2 bases, with 8 bases between them. The CDR3 totals 16 residues. The V gene's germline CDR1 is SGHDN and CDR2 FVKESK. In DNA form, the CDR3 reads TGTGCCAGCAGCCAAGATGCGGGTGCTGGGGCCAACGTCCTGACTTTC. It is translated as CASSQDAGAGANVLTF.

V and J are TRBV5-1 and TRBJ1-4; D may be TRBD1 (6 bases). The CDR3 spans 17 residues. CDR1 and CDR2 from the germline V gene are SGHRS and YFSETQ. V was clipped by 1 base and J by 4 bases, with 17 bases between them. CDR3 protein: CASSLSPSGQDNEKLFF. CDR3 coding DNA: TGCGCCAGCAGCTTGTCACCGTCGGGACAAGATAATGAAAAACTGTTTTTT. The full variable domain, in which reference TRBV5-1 and TRBJ1-4 provide the parts outside the CDR3, is KAGVTQTPRYLIKTRGQQVTLSCSPISGHRSVSWYQQTPGQGLQFLFEYFSETQRNKGNFPGRFSGRQFSNSRSEMNVSTLELGDSALYLCASSLSPSGQDNEKLFFGSGTQLSVL.

The chain uses TRBV7-8 and TRBJ1-5; 9 bases are shared with TRBD1. V shed 4 bases, J shed 4 bases, and the junction held 5 bases outside the gene matches. This CDR3 is built from 15 residues. Per the germline V gene, CDR1 is SGHVS and CDR2 is FQNEAQ. CDR3 loop: CASSYLGTGNQPQHF. CDR3 DNA sequence: TGTGCCAGCAGCTATCTAGGGACAGGGAATCAGCCCCAGCATTTT.

The chain has TRBV7-9 and TRBJ2-7; TRBD2 might be the D (6 bases). CDR1 is SEHNR, CDR2 FQNEAQ, per germline (reference sequence). Trimming removed 0 bases from V and 7 bases from J, with 16 bases in between. This CDR3 has 15 amino acids. CDR3 coding DNA: TGTGCCAGCAGCTTAGCTGGGGGGTCTACGTGGGAGCAGTACTTC. This sequence encodes CASSLAGGSTWEQYF. Full variable domain (remainder filled in from reference TRBV7-9 and TRBJ2-7): DTGVSQNPRHKITKRGQNVTFRCDPISEHNRLYWYRQTLGQGPEFLTYFQNEAQLEKSRLLSDRFSAERPKGSFSTLEIQRTEQGDSAMYLCASSLAGGSTWEQYFGPGTRLTVT.

This chain joins TRBV2 and TRBJ1-6, with D possibly matching TRBD1 (6 bases). Germline V lookup: CDR1 SNHLY, CDR2 FYNNEI. CDR3 size: 12 residues. Between the trimmed V and J ends, which lost 3 bases and 13 bases, there was a span of 10 bases. The CDR3 here is CASSDRGMPLHF. CDR3 DNA sequence: TGTGCCAGCAGTGACAGGGGCATGCCCCTCCACTTT.

The rearrangement links TRBV21-1 to TRBJ1-5. TRBV21-1 is given as a pseudogene. This CDR3 contains 17 residues. This CDR3 reads CASSKEGGQPLNQPQHF. The CDR3 nucleotides read TGTGCCAGCAGCAAAGAAGGAGGGCAGCCACTCAATCAGCCCCAGCATTTT.

The chain carries TRBV5-1 and TRBJ2-3, with 8 bases identical to TRBD2. Germline-derived CDR1 and CDR2 are SGHRS and YFSETQ. V shed 1 base, J shed 5 bases, and the junction held 9 bases outside the gene matches. The CDR3 is 16 residues long. Written as DNA, the CDR3 is TGCGCCAGCAGCTTGAGGTCGGCGGGGGGTAGAGATACGCAGTATTTT. Its translation is CASSLRSAGGRDTQYF.

The CDR3 is CASSLDRHQTQYF. As DNA, the CDR3 is TGTGCCAGCAGCTTAGACAGGCATCAGACCCAGTACTTC. The chain links TRBV7-3 to TRBJ2-5; perhaps TRBD1 as D (6 bases). V lost 2 bases and J 6 bases, leaving 10 bases between the germline ends. Germline-derived CDR1 and CDR2 are SGHTA and FQGTGA. This CDR3 comprises 13 residues.

The CDR3 here is CAWSVGGSNEKLFF. CDR3 nucleotide sequence: TGTGCCTGGAGTGTAGGAGGGTCTAATGAAAAACTGTTTTTT. The V and J genes are TRBV30 and TRBJ1-4; D unclear. V was cut by 0 bases and J by 3 bases, with 8 bases left in between. The CDR3 sequence is 14 residues long. Germline V gene lookup returns CDR1 GTSNPN and CDR2 SVGIG (reference sequence).

CDR3 DNA sequence: TGTGCCAGCAGCTTGGACCCGAGTGGGGGACTAGCCAAAAACATTCAGTACTTC. It yields the protein CASSLDPSGGLAKNIQYF. V gene TRBV5-4 combines with J gene TRBJ2-4, with D possibly being TRBD2 (6 bases). The CDR3 loop spans 18 amino acids. The germline CDR1 and CDR2 sequences are SGHNT and YYREEE (reference sequence). Trimming shortened V by 0 bases and J by 0 bases, and 16 bases separated the two germline ends. Based on the CDR3 plus reference TRBV5-4 and TRBJ2-4, the full variable domain is ETGVTQSPTHLIKTRGQQVTLRCSSQSGHNTVSWYQQALGQGPQFIFQYYREEENGRGNFPPRFSGLQFPNYSSELNVNALELDDSALYLCASSLDPSGGLAKNIQYFGAGTRLSVL.

This clone was detected only a few times. The chain carries TRBV19 and TRBJ2-2, with 7 bases identical to TRBD1. CDR3 length: 14 amino acids. Germline assignment: CDR1 LNHDA and CDR2 SQIVND (reference sequence). V was clipped by 11 bases and J by 3 bases; unmatched bases: 9. CDR3 region: CASDPGQHTGELFF. Written as DNA, the CDR3 is TGTGCCTCAGACCCGGGACAGCACACCGGGGAGCTGTTTTTT.

The J gene is TRBJ1-2, the V gene TRBV25-1; D unresolved. The CDR3 spans 12 residues. V shed 3 bases and J shed 8 bases, with 10 bases lying between them. Germline V CDR1 and CDR2: MGHDK, SYGVNS. CDR3 protein: CASSDPTEGYTF. Here the CDR3 DNA reads TGTGCCAGCAGTGACCCGACGGAGGGCTACACCTTC.

J is TRBJ2-7 and V is TRBV18, with TRBD1 identical over 7 bases. V trimming: 4 bases; J trimming: 3 bases; junction bases outside the gene matches: 3. The CDR3 has 13 residues. In germline, CDR1 is KGHSH, CDR2 LQKENI. In DNA, the CDR3 is TGTGCCAGCTCACGGTCAGGGGGCTACGAGCAGTACTTC. Translated, it gives CASSRSGGYEQYF.

This chain joins TRBV7-9 and TRBJ1-5; perhaps TRBD1 as D (5 bases). Germline loops: CDR1 SEHNR, CDR2 FQNEAQ (reference sequence). The CDR3 sequence is 13 residues long. Trimming took off 10 bases at V and 5 bases at J, with 15 bases between the two ends. DNA for the CDR3: TGTGCCACCGCGACGGGCAGGGATCAGCCCCAGCATTTT. This gives the protein CATATGRDQPQHF.

This clone was detected a few times. The rearrangement links TRBV19 to TRBJ2-3, with 13 bases that match TRBD2. CDR3 length equals 16 residues. The junction had 3 bases not matched to a gene; V was cut back by 3 bases and J by 3 bases. CDR1 and CDR2 from the germline V gene are LNHDA and SQIVND (reference sequence). CDR3 nucleotides: TGTGCCAGTAGTATTTCACTAGCGGGGGGGACAGATACGCAGTATTTT. It translates to CASSISLAGGTDTQYF.